This T cell receptor (beta chain) was sequenced in a study of regulatory T cells in long-lasting Graves disease. The TCR beta library used iRepertoire HTBI primers with Arm-PCR amplification of CDR3. TCRdb recomputed calls from the multiplex PCR reads with MiXCR, one row per CDR3 protein. The table shows around 460,000 distinct CDR3 sequences, with roughly a fifth occurring only once. This clonotype showed up many times. The time point here: persistent/refractory GD, antithyroid drugs over 5 years with positive TRAb. PBMC-derived RNA was used for the TCR library. The CDR3 runs to 14 residues. Losses at the gene ends were 6 bases for V and 5 bases for J; bases not matched to a gene: 6.

The receptor was derived from a female donor with Graves disease. The rearrangement joins TRBV12-3 or TRBV12-4 to TRBJ2-5; 10 positions match TRBD2. The sequencing used peripheral blood mononuclear cells (PBMCs), collected when the disease was refractory, from a patient treated with antithyroid drugs. The CDR3 coding sequence is TGTGCCAGCAGCCCTAGCGGGGGCTGGGAGACCCAGTACTTC. Translation gives CASSPSGGWETQYF.